This T cell receptor (beta chain) was documented in a study of shared clonotypes between healthy human individuals. Notes on the study in general: When naive CD4 clonotypes were compared across several donors, around 5% were shared.

V lost 6 bases and J 4 bases, leaving 14 bases between the germline ends. From germline, CDR1 is SGDLS and CDR2 YYNGEE. There are 14 residues in the CDR3. A word on this clone: What it binds is unknown.

Naivety among CD8 cells was defined by CD45RO negativity and positive CCR7 selection, thereby excluding terminally differentiated effector memory CD45RA+ cells. Healthy HIV-negative adults without recent acute infections or vaccinations served as donors. Using immunoSEQ multiplex PCR, the repertoire was profiled, and TCRdb retains in-frame clones only, with some absent. The sample has about 580,000 clones, roughly 98% seen once. This sequence was found in a man between 25 and 39 years old in good health. Sequences were obtained from naive CD8+ T cells sorted from blood. This chain joins TRBV9 and TRBJ2-1, with D perhaps TRBD2 (5 bases). DNA for the CDR3: TGTGCCAGCAACCTGGGTTCGGGATACAATGAGCAGTTCTTC. It translates to CASNLGSGYNEQFF.